The 21 T cell receptor beta chains listed next were all sequenced from one sample in a study of blood T cell repertoires in COVID-19. Data came from immunoSEQ multiplex PCR; TCRdb stores just in-frame clones and leaves some out. The data show approximately 200,000 clones, with approximately 89% seen just once and about 3.5% held by the top ten. The sample taken for sequencing was PBMCs or T cells enriched from blood (not recorded which). These receptors all stem from a woman in her twenties or thirties who had been exposed to COVID-19.

V and J are TRBV18 and TRBJ1-2; TRBD1 aligns across 8 bases. The J segment lost 2 bases and the V segment lost 4 bases, leaving 9 bases of the junction unmatched. This CDR3 region has 16 residues. The germline CDR1 and CDR2 sequences are KGHSH and LQKENI. The CDR3 spells CASSLTTGEKNYGYTF. CDR3 nucleotide sequence: TGTGCCAGCTCACTCACGACAGGGGAGAAAAACTATGGCTACACCTTC. Full variable domain (outside the CDR3, taken from reference TRBV18 and TRBJ1-2): NAGVMQNPRHLVRRRGQEARLRCSPMKGHSHVYWYRQLPEEGLKFMVYLQKENIIDESGMPKERFSAEFPKEGPSILRIQQVVRGDSAAYFCASSLTTGEKNYGYTFGSGTRLTVV.

V and J are TRBV5-6 and TRBJ1-4; possible D gene TRBD1, 5 bases. Trimming removed 1 base at V and 8 bases at J, with 21 bases between. Germline V CDR1 and CDR2: SGHDT, YYEEEE. The CDR3 consists of 17 residues. The CDR3 reads CASSLWSVGQDLEKLFF. CDR3 DNA: TGTGCCAGCAGCTTGTGGTCCGTAGGACAAGATCTGGAAAAACTGTTTTTT.

V gene TRBV19 combines with J gene TRBJ1-1; D unclear. Germline CDR1 is LNHDA and CDR2 is SQIVND (reference sequence). Trimming removed 10 bases at V and 2 bases at J, with 14 bases between. There are 13 residues in the CDR3. This CDR3 reads CATKTGSNTEAFF. The CDR3 DNA follows: TGTGCCACCAAGACGGGATCAAACACTGAAGCTTTCTTT.

The chain uses TRBV11-3 and TRBJ2-1; perhaps TRBD2 as D (6 bases). Trimming removed 1 base at V and 10 bases at J, with 11 bases between. CDR1 and CDR2 from the germline V gene are SGHNT and YENEEA. CDR3 length: 13 amino acids. CDR3 sequence (DNA): TGTGCCAGCAGCTTAGTTGGCGGGATAGAGCAGTTCTTC. Protein product: CASSLVGGIEQFF.

V is TRBV7-9 and J is TRBJ2-7; D is unresolved. This CDR3 region has 15 residues. Germline CDR1 and CDR2: SEHNR and FQNEAQ (reference sequence). Deletions cut 4 bases from V and 0 bases from J, with 13 bases between. CDR3 loop: CASSSAGRSSYEQYF. In DNA form, the CDR3 reads TGTGCCAGCAGCTCAGCCGGCAGGTCCTCCTACGAGCAGTACTTC.

The chain is built from TRBV21-1 and TRBJ1-6; the table names TRBD1, a call not compared with the DNA. TRBV21-1 is a pseudogene segment. The CDR3 has 13 residues. CDR3 residues: CASSIRQNSPLHF. The CDR3 bases are TGTGCCAGCAGCATAAGACAGAATTCACCCCTCCACTTT.

The V gene is TRBV28, the J gene TRBJ1-5; D call uncertain. This CDR3 has 13 amino acids. Germline CDR1 reads MDHEN; CDR2 reads SYDVKM. V shed 1 base and J shed 12 bases, with 13 bases lying between them. CDR3: CASSLSGFGVQHF. The CDR3 DNA sequence: TGTGCCAGCAGTTTATCGGGTTTCGGGGTCCAGCATTTT.

The V call is TRBV15, the J call TRBJ2-2, with 11 bases that match TRBD2. Germline lookup yields CDR1 LNHNV and CDR2 YYDKDF (reference sequence). The CDR3 is 20 residues long. V lost 1 base and J lost 7; bases outside the gene matches: 17. The CDR3 reads CATSRVFGLAGGLTFGELFF. CDR3 bases: TGTGCCACCAGCAGAGTATTTGGGCTAGCGGGAGGTTTAACGTTCGGGGAGCTGTTTTTT.

V usage is TRBV14 and J usage is TRBJ1-5, with unresolved D. The CDR3 extends over 14 amino acids. The germline gives CDR1 SGHDN, CDR2 FVKESK. Trimming shortened V by 4 bases and J by 0 bases, and 7 bases separated the two germline ends. The CDR3 coding sequence is TGTGCCAGCAGCCCCCGGTCTAGCAATCAGCCCCAGCATTTT. It encodes CASSPRSSNQPQHF.

The chain uses TRBV9 and TRBJ2-5, with a weak D call TRBD2 (5 bases). The CDR3 is 12 amino acids. Germline V gene lookup returns CDR1 SGDLS and CDR2 YYNGEE. Trimming removed 1 base at V and 5 bases at J, with 6 bases between. CDR3 bases: TGTGCCAGCAGCGTATCGGGGGAGACCCAGTACTTC. Protein product: CASSVSGETQYF.

The CDR3 loop reads CASSARDRAYEQYF. In nucleotides, the CDR3 is TGTGCCAGCAGTGCCCGGGACAGGGCCTACGAGCAGTACTTC. V and J are TRBV27 and TRBJ2-7; TRBD1 agrees at 9 bases. V trimming: 5 bases; J trimming: 2 bases; junction bases outside the gene matches: 4. Germline CDR1 and CDR2: MNHEY and SMNVEV (reference sequence). The CDR3 runs to 14 residues.

CDR3 residues: CASSRTGNQPQHF. The CDR3 nucleotides read TGTGCCAGCAGCCGTACAGGGAATCAGCCCCAGCATTTT. The chain combines TRBV7-3 with TRBJ1-5; D may be TRBD1 (6 bases). V lost 5 bases and J 4 bases, leaving 9 bases between the germline ends. CDR1 and CDR2 from the germline V gene are SGHTA and FQGTGA. The length of the CDR3 is 13 residues.

CDR3: CASSIGDRDYEQYF. Written as DNA, the CDR3 is TGTGCCAGTAGTATAGGGGACAGGGACTACGAGCAGTACTTC. V and J are TRBV19 and TRBJ2-7; 9 bases are a match to TRBD1. The CDR3 totals 14 residues. Trimming took 1 base from V and 3 from J; bases not matched to a gene: 1. Germline V gives CDR1 LNHDA, CDR2 SQIVND (reference sequence). Supplemented by reference TRBV19 and TRBJ2-7, the full variable domain reads DGGITQSPKYLFRKEGQNVTLSCEQNLNHDAMYWYRQDPGQGLRLIYYSQIVNDFQKGDIAEGYSVSREKKESFPLTVTSAQKNPTAFYLCASSIGDRDYEQYFGPGTRLTVT.

To note about this clone: Distinct nucleotide sequences in the sample also encode this CDR3. The J gene is TRBJ2-7, the V gene TRBV9; tentatively, D is TRBD2 (6 bases). Germline CDR1 is SGDLS and CDR2 is YYNGEE. V was shortened by 0 bases and J by 6 bases, with 7 bases between the two germline ends. The CDR3 has 12 amino acids. CDR3 sequence reads: CASSVGGGEQYF. DNA for the CDR3: TGTGCCAGCAGCGTAGGGGGAGGCGAGCAGTACTTC.

The rearrangement joins TRBV5-6 to TRBJ1-2; 8 bases map to TRBD1. Trimming removed 3 bases from V and 2 bases from J; junction bases left unmatched: 12. The CDR3 is 17 residues long. CDR1 SGHDT and CDR2 YYEEEE come from the germline V gene. CDR3 sequence (DNA): TGTGCCAGCAGCTCCCTAAAACGGACAGGGAGAAACTATGGCTACACCTTC. It codes for CASSSLKRTGRNYGYTF.

This clone was seen a handful of times. The chain uses TRBV6-4 and TRBJ2-3; tentatively, D is TRBD1 (6 bases). The germline CDR1 and CDR2 sequences are MRHNA and SNTAGT. Between the trimmed V and J ends, which lost 2 bases and 2 bases, there was a span of 11 bases. This CDR3 has 15 amino acids. The CDR3 reads CASSDGQGNTDTQYF. Written as DNA, the CDR3 is TGTGCCAGCAGTGACGGTCAGGGGAACACAGATACGCAGTATTTT.

This chain links TRBV9 with TRBJ2-1, with 11 bases aligning to TRBD2. J was trimmed by 4 bases and V by 8 bases; bases with no gene match: 8. The CDR3 has 15 amino acids. Looked up from germline, CDR1 is SGDLS and CDR2 is YYNGEE. This chain's CDR3 is CASTTSGSLYNEQFF. CDR3 in DNA: TGTGCCAGTACTACTAGCGGGAGTTTATACAATGAGCAGTTCTTC. Full variable domain (rest looked up from reference TRBV9 and TRBJ2-1): DSGVTQTPKHLITATGQRVTLRCSPRSGDLSVYWYQQSLDQGLQFLIQYYNGEERAKGNILERFSAQQFPDLHSELNLSSLELGDSALYFCASTTSGSLYNEQFFGPGTRLTVL.

V gene TRBV28 combines with J gene TRBJ1-6, with 7 positions matching TRBD1. Per the germline V gene, CDR1 is MDHEN and CDR2 is SYDVKM. This CDR3 spans 17 amino acids. The V segment lost 4 bases and the J segment 9 bases; nucleotides outside the gene matches: 15. Written as DNA, the CDR3 is TGTGCCAGCAGTTCGACACAGGGGCCTCTCGGCGGTTCACCCCTCCACTTT. Protein: CASSSTQGPLGGSPLHF.

The rearrangement links TRBV2 to TRBJ2-2; 10 bases map to TRBD2. The CDR3 consists of 16 residues. Germline V gene sequence: CDR1 SNHLY, CDR2 FYNNEI. V lost 3 bases, J lost 5 bases, and 6 bases stayed unmatched. The CDR3 is CASSEGKREGTGELFF. CDR3 bases: TGTGCCAGCAGTGAGGGGAAGCGGGAGGGTACCGGGGAGCTGTTTTTT.

The V call is TRBV5-4, the J call TRBJ2-5, with D tentatively TRBD2 (5 bases). Looked up from germline, CDR1 is SGHNT and CDR2 is YYREEE (reference sequence). The CDR3 runs to 14 residues. Trimming shortened V by 0 bases and J by 3 bases, and 9 bases separated the two germline ends. Written as DNA, the CDR3 is TGTGCCAGCAGCTTGGGAGGGATGGAAGAGACCCAGTACTTC. Protein: CASSLGGMEETQYF.

V and J are TRBV10-2 and TRBJ2-7; possibly TRBD1 for D (6 bases). V lost 2 bases, J lost 4 bases, and 12 bases lay in between. This CDR3 contains 14 residues. Germline CDR1 WSHSY, CDR2 SAAADI. The CDR3 DNA reads as TGCGCCAGCAGTGAGACAGGGTCTATTTACGAGCAGTACTTC. Translated, it gives CASSETGSIYEQYF.